Listed below are T cell receptor beta chains from one sample, sequenced in a study of graft-versus-host responses after intestinal transplantation. No antigen is known for these receptors. The assay was immunoSEQ multiplex PCR, and TCRdb's table has in-frame clones only and misses some. Counted here are about 110,000 clones, 87% occurring once; the ten biggest clones make up over 0.6%. Sample: unstimulated CD4+ T cells sorted from spleen or lymph node cells, taken before transplant. These receptor sequences come from a human donor who was the organ donor for an intestinal transplant. Both conserved end residues are part of each CDR3. The D gene is left open where the match is weak. Not all rows give a size; the values are once, few, many and, for expanded clones, a class.

.,.,TRBV5-1,TRBJ2-3,CASSLAFGGTDTQYF,TGCGCCAGCAGCTTGGCCTTCGGAGGCACAGATACGCAGTATTTT
TRBD1,.,TRBV28,TRBJ1-4,CASSRRTGGGEKLFF,TGTGCCAGCAGCCGTCGGACAGGAGGAGGGGAAAAACTGTTTTTT
.,.,TRBV2,TRBJ2-3,CASSVRTVTDTQYF,TGTGCCAGCAGTGTCCGGACGGTCACAGATACGCAGTATTTT
.,once,TRBV5-5,TRBJ1-6,CASSLVLWNSPLHF,TGTGCCAGCAGCTTGGTGTTGTGGAATTCACCCCTCCACTTT
TRBD1,.,TRBV5-5,TRBJ2-6,CASSPGTGGASGANVLTF,TGTGCCAGCAGCCCAGGGACAGGGGGGGCCTCTGGGGCCAACGTCCTGACTTTC
TRBD1,.,TRBV7-2,TRBJ1-5,CASSLQGGNQPQHF,TGTGCCAGCAGCTTACAGGGGGGCAATCAGCCCCAGCATTTT
.,.,TRBV6-4,TRBJ1-4,CASSEDADEKLFF,TGTGCCAGCAGTGAAGATGCAGATGAAAAACTGTTTTTT
.,.,TRBV7-2,TRBJ2-6,CASSIRDGSGANVLTF,TGTGCCAGCAGCATCCGGGACGGCTCTGGGGCCAACGTCCTGACTTTC
.,.,TRBV4-2,TRBJ1-2,CASSQDKKYGYTF,TGTGCCAGCAGCCAAGACAAAAAATATGGCTACACCTTC
TRBD1,once,TRBV27,TRBJ2-7,CASSFTGVNSYEQYF,TGTGCCAGCAGTTTCACAGGGGTCAACTCCTACGAGCAGTACTTC
.,.,TRBV6-1,TRBJ2-5,CAAGAGGMTQYF,TGTGCCGCGGGGGCAGGTGGAATGACCCAGTACTTC
TRBD1,few,TRBV4-3,TRBJ1-2,CASSQEDRAIYGYTF,TGCGCCAGCAGCCAAGAGGACAGGGCTATCTATGGCTACACCTTC
.,.,TRBV2,TRBJ2-3,CASSTGIWDTQYF,TGTGCCAGCAGTACCGGAATCTGGGATACGCAGTATTTT
.,.,TRBV5-1,TRBJ1-6,CASSLEGPRGPLHF,TGCGCCAGCAGCTTGGAGGGTCCTCGCGGACCCCTCCACTTT
.,.,TRBV19,TRBJ1-5,CASSFPRDRRNQPQHF,TGTGCCAGTAGTTTCCCCCGGGACCGGCGCAATCAGCCCCAGCATTTT
.,.,TRBV6-5,TRBJ2-1,CASSYSGAVGRNEQFF,TGTGCCAGCAGTTACTCAGGAGCGGTCGGACGAAATGAGCAGTTCTTC
TRBD1,.,TRBV6-5,TRBJ2-7,CASSYQGRGREQYF,TGTGCCAGCAGTTACCAAGGCAGGGGGCGCGAGCAGTACTTC
TRBD1,.,TRBV18,TRBJ1-1,CASSPTGAITEAFF,TGTGCCAGCTCACCGACAGGGGCGATCACTGAAGCTTTCTTT
.,.,TRBV14,TRBJ2-3,CASSQDYSGADTQYF,TGTGCCAGCAGCCAAGATTATTCAGGGGCAGATACGCAGTATTTT
TRBD1,.,TRBV6-6,TRBJ2-7,CASSAAGGDREQYF,TGTGCCAGCAGCGCCGCAGGGGGCGACAGGGAGCAGTACTTC
TRBD1,.,TRBV19,TRBJ1-5,CASSKQGGNQPQHF,TGTGCCAGTAGTAAACAGGGGGGCAATCAGCCCCAGCATTTT
.,once,TRBV9,TRBJ1-1,CASSSIGMNTEAFF,TGTGCCAGCAGTTCCATCGGCATGAACACTGAAGCTTTCTTT
.,.,TRBV5-1,TRBJ2-7,CASSLGGTSYEQYF,TGCGCCAGCAGCTTAGGAGGGACCTCCTACGAGCAGTACTTC
.,.,TRBV7-9,TRBJ1-2,CASSLAEGRGIGYTF,TGTGCCAGCAGCTTAGCGGAGGGGAGGGGGATCGGCTACACCTTC
TRBD2,.,TRBV19,TRBJ2-1,CASRAAGTRLGEQFF,TGTGCCAGTAGGGCGGCCGGGACTAGATTAGGTGAGCAGTTCTTC
TRBD1,.,TRBV5-5,TRBJ1-5,CASSLHRGQGNQPQHF,TGTGCCAGCAGTCTTCACAGGGGGCAAGGGAATCAGCCCCAGCATTTT
.,.,TRBV7-9,TRBJ2-1,CASSLGGARSYNEQFF,TGTGCCAGCAGCCTGGGTGGCGCTCGCTCCTACAATGAGCAGTTCTTC
.,.,TRBV5-1,TRBJ1-6,CASSLEGARNSPLHF,TGCGCCAGCAGCTTGGAAGGGGCGCGGAATTCACCCCTCCACTTT
.,.,TRBV5-4,TRBJ1-6,CASSPSGEGTYNSPLHF,TGTGCCAGCAGCCCCTCTGGGGAGGGCACATATAATTCACCCCTCCACTTT
.,.,TRBV6-1,TRBJ1-2,CASSKGEGYTF,TGTGCCAGCAGCAAAGGGGAGGGCTACACCTTC
.,once,TRBV5-1,TRBJ2-7,CASSLDYASYEQYF,TGCGCCAGCAGCTTGGATTATGCATCATACGAGCAGTACTTC
TRBD2,.,TRBV5-4,TRBJ2-1,CASSQRLAPSSYNEQFF,TGTGCCAGCAGCCAACGACTAGCCCCAAGCTCCTACAATGAGCAGTTCTTC
.,.,TRBV19,TRBJ1-5,CASRRDGGANQPQHF,TGTGCCAGTAGACGGGACGGGGGTGCGAATCAGCCCCAGCATTTT
TRBD1,.,TRBV11-2,TRBJ2-6,CASSWDRATSGANVLTF,TGTGCCAGCAGCTGGGACAGGGCTACCTCTGGGGCCAACGTCCTGACTTTC
TRBD1,.,TRBV12-5,TRBJ2-2,CASGLARSRDRGGELFF,TGTGCTAGTGGTTTGGCCCGGTCCCGGGACAGGGGCGGGGAGCTGTTTTTT
.,.,TRBV25-1,TRBJ2-6,CASSPVDPGANVLTF,TGTGCCAGCAGTCCCGTCGACCCGGGGGCCAACGTCCTGACTTTC
TRBD1,.,TRBV6-5,TRBJ2-1,CASSYWGTGGSNEQFF,TGTGCCAGCAGTTACTGGGGGACAGGGGGGAGTAATGAGCAGTTCTTC
.,.,TRBV6-5,TRBJ1-5,CASSYPAGNNQPQHF,TGTGCCAGCAGTTACCCGGCAGGGAACAATCAGCCCCAGCATTTT
TRBD1,.,TRBV29-1,TRBJ1-4,CSVEPAGTGVRGEKLFF,TGCAGCGTTGAACCCGCGGGGACAGGAGTGAGGGGTGAAAAACTGTTTTTT
.,.,TRBV28,TRBJ2-5,CASSLPFGTPHQETQYF,TGTGCCAGCAGTCTCCCCTTCGGGACACCACACCAAGAGACCCAGTACTTC